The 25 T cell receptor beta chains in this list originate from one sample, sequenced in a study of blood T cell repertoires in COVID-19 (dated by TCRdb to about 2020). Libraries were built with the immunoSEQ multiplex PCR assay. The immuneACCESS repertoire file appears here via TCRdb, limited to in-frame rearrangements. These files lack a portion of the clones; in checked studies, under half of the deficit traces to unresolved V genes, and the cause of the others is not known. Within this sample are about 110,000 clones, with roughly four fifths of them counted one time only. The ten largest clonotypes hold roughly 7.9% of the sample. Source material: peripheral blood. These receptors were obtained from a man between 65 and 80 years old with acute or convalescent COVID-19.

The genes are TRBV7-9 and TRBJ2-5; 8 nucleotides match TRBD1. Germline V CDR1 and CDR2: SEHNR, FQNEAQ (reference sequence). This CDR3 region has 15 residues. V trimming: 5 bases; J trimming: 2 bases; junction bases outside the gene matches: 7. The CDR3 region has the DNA TGTGCCAGCAGCCCCCCAGACAGGGGACAAGAGACCCAGTACTTC. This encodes CASSPPDRGQETQYF.

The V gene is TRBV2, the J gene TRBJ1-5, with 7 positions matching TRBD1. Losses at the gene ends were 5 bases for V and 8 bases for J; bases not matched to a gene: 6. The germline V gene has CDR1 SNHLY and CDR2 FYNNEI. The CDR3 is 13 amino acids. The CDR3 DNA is TGTGCCAGCAGTCAAAACGACAGGGAGCCCCAGCATTTT. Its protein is CASSQNDREPQHF.

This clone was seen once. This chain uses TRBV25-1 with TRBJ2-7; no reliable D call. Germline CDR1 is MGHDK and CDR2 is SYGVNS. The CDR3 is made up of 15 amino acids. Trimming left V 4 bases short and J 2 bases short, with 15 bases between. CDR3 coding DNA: TGTGCCAGCAGTGCCGGCGGCGGAGCCCCCTACGAGCAGTACTTC. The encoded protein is CASSAGGGAPYEQYF.

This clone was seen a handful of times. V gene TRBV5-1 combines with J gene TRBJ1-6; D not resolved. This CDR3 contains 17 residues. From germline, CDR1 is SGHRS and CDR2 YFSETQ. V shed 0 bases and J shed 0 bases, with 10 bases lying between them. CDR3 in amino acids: CASSLVPLSSYNSPLHF. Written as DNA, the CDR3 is TGCGCCAGCAGCTTGGTTCCTCTGAGCTCCTATAATTCACCCCTCCACTTT.

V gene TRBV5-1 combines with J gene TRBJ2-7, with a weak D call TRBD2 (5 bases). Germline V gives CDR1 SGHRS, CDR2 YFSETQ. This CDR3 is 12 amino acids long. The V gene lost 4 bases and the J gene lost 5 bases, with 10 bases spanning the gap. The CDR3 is CASSVNGDEQYF. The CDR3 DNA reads TGCGCCAGCAGCGTTAACGGGGACGAGCAGTACTTC.

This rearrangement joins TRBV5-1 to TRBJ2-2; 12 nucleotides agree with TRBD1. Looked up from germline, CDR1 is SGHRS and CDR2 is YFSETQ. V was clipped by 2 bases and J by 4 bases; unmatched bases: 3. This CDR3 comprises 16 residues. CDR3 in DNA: TGCGCCAGCAGCTTTTCGGGACAGGGGGCCACCGGGGAGCTGTTTTTT. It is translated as CASSFSGQGATGELFF.

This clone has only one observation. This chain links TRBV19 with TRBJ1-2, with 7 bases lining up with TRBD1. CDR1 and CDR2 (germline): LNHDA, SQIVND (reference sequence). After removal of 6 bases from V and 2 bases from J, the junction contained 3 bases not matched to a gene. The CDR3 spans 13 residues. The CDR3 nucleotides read TGTGCCAGTAGAGACAGGGCGAACTATGGCTACACCTTC. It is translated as CASRDRANYGYTF.

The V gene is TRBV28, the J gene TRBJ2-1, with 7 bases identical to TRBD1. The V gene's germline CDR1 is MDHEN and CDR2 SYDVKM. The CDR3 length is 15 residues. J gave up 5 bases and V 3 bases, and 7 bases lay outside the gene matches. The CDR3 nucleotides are TGTGCCAGCAGTTTTGGATCGACAGGGAACAATGAGCAGTTCTTC. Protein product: CASSFGSTGNNEQFF.

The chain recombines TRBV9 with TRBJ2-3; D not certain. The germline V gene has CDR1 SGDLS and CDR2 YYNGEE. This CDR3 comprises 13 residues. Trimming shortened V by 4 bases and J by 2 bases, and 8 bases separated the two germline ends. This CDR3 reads CASSQQITDTQYF. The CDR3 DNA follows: TGTGCCAGCAGCCAACAGATCACAGATACGCAGTATTTT.

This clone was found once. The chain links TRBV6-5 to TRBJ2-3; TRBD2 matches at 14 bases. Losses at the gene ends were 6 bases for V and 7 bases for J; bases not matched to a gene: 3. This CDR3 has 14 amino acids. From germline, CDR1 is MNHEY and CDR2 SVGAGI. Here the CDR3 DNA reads TGTGCCAGCAGGACTAGCGGGGGGGCCTATACGCAGTATTTT. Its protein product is CASRTSGGAYTQYF.

CDR3 bases: TGTGCCAGCAGCCTTATCCGAGGAGGGTACGAGCAGTACTTC. The encoded protein is CASSLIRGGYEQYF. This sequence joins TRBV3-1 (or the pseudogene TRBV3-2) and TRBJ2-7; D might be TRBD2 (6 bases). V was trimmed by 4 bases and J by 4 bases, leaving 14 bases between them. CDR3 length equals 14 residues. The germline V gene has CDR1 LGHDT and CDR2 YNNKEL (reference sequence).

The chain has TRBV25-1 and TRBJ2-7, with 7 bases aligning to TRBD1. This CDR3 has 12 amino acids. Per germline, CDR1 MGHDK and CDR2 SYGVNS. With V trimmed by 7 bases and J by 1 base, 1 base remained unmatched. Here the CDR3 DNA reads TGTGCCAGCACGGGACAGTCCTACGAGCAGTACTTC. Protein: CASTGQSYEQYF.

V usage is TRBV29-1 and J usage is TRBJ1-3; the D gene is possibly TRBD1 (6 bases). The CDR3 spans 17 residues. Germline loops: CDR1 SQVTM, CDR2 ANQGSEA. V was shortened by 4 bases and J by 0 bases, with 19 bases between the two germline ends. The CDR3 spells CSVALGGQILSGNTIYF. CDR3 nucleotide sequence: TGCAGCGTTGCACTGGGCGGACAGATCCTCTCTGGAAACACCATATATTTT. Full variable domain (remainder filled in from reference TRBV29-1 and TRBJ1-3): SAVISQKPSRDICQRGTSLTIQCQVDSQVTMMFWYRQQPGQSLTLIATANQGSEATYESGFVIDKFPISRPNLTFSTLTVSNMSPEDSSIYLCSVALGGQILSGNTIYFGEGSWLTVV.

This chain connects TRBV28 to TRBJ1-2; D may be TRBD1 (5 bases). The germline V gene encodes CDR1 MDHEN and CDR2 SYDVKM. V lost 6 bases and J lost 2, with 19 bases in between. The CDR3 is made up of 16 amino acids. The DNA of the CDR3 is TGTGCCAGCAGAACCCTGGGGGGGGACTTAAACTATGGCTACACCTTC. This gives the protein CASRTLGGDLNYGYTF.

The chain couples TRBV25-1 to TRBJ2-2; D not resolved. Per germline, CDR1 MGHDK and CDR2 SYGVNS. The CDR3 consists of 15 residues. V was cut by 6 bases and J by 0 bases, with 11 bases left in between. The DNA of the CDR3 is TGTGCCAGCAGCCTACAGAGTCCGAACACCGGGGAGCTGTTTTTT. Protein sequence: CASSLQSPNTGELFF.

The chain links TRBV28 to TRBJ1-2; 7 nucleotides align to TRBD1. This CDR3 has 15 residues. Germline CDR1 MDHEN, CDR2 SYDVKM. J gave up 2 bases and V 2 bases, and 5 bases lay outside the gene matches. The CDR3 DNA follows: TGTGCCAGCAGTTTAGGACAGGTGGGAAACTATGGCTACACCTTC. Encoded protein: CASSLGQVGNYGYTF.

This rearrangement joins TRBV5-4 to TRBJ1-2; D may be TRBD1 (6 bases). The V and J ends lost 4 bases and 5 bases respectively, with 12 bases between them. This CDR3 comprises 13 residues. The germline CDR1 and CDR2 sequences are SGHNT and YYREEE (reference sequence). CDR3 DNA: TGTGCCAGCAGCCGGGGGGGGCAGTATGGCTACACCTTC. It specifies CASSRGGQYGYTF.

CDR3 nucleotides: TGTGCCAGCAGCGAAGCTAAACCCGGGACAGCGGCCTACAATGAGCAGTTCTTC. The encoded protein is CASSEAKPGTAAYNEQFF. The chain recombines TRBV21-1 with TRBJ2-1; the table's D gene call, TRBD1, was not cross checked with the DNA. TRBV21-1 is given as a pseudogene. CDR3 length: 18 residues.

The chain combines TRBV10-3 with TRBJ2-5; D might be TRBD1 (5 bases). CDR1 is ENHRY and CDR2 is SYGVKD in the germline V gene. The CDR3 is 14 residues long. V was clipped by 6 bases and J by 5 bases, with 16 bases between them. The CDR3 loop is CAISGPRVPETQYF. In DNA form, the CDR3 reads TGTGCCATCAGCGGTCCCAGGGTTCCCGAGACCCAGTACTTC.

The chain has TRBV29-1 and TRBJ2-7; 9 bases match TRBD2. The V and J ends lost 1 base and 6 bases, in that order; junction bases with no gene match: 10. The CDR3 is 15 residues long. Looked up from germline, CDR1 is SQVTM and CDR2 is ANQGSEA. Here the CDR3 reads CSVEVAGGVSGEQYF. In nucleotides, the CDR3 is TGCAGCGTTGAAGTCGCGGGAGGGGTATCGGGCGAGCAGTACTTC.

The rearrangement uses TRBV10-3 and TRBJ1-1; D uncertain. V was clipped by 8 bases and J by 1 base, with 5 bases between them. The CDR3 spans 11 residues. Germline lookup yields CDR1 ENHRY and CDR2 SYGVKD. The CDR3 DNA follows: TGTGCCATCTCAGGGAACACTGAAGCTTTCTTT. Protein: CAISGNTEAFF.

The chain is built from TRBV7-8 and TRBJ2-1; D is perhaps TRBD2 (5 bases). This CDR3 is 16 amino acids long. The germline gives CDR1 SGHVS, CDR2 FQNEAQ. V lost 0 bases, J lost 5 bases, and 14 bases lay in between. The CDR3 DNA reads TGTGCCAGCAGCTTAGCGACCGGAGGCCGTAACAATGAGCAGTTCTTC. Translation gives CASSLATGGRNNEQFF.

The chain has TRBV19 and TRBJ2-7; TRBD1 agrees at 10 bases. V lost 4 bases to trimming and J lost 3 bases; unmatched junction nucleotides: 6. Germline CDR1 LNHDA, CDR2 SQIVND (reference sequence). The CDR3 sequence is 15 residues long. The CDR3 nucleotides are TGTGCCAGTAGTACGGCGACAGGGGGCTTCTACGAGCAGTACTTC. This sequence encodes CASSTATGGFYEQYF.

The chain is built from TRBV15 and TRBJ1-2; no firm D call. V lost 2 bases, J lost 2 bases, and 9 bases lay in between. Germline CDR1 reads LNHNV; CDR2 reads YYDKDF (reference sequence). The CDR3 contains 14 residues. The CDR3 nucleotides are TGTGCCACCAGCAGATCTAAAGAGAACTATGGCTACACCTTC. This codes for CATSRSKENYGYTF.

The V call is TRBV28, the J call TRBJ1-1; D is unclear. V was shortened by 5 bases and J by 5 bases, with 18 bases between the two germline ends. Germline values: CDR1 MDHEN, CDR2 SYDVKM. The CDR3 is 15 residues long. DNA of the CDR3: TGTGCCAGCAGTACCCTCTTTGCCGGGATTACTGAAGCTTTCTTT. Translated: CASSTLFAGITEAFF.